This TCR beta chain derives from a study of CD8 T cells in ankylosing spondylitis (dated by TCRdb to the late 2010s). A note on the overall study: The study profiled T cell receptor beta repertoires in healthy donors and ankylosing spondylitis patients to find disease-linked TCR variants. The whole study cohort included roughly 110 healthy donors and 20 to 25 ankylosing spondylitis patients. Samples of peripheral blood were taken, and for ankylosing spondylitis patients, synovial fluid was collected as well. Overall results and qualifications from the work: Blood from ankylosing spondylitis patients appeared to be characterized by a TCR beta motif made up of several highly homologous amino acid variants. According to the report, matched synovial fluid samples from ankylosing spondylitis patients were significantly enriched for the disease-linked clones. The disease-linked clones had a CD8+ phenotype and were found at relatively low frequencies in peripheral blood. Some TCR beta motif variants had previously been reported in synovial fluid and blood of reactive arthritis patients, which suggested common disease-initiation mechanisms.

Of note for this clonotype: Its antigen remains unidentified. Per-nucleotide qualities are absent, and no much larger clonotype sits a single base away.

Sequencing was performed on an Illumina HiSeq 2500. TCR beta libraries were prepared by quantitative 5'-RACE with molecular barcodes. Per the original workflow: Disease-linked TCR variants were identified with a new computational method built on a probabilistic model of VDJ rearrangement. Using fastp trimming at Q25 and MiXCR clonotype assembly, TCRdb reanalyzed the public sequencing data and kept in-frame beta chains. Under each unique CDR3 protein, matching rows form one entry showing the most common genes and DNA. These V and J calls derive from TCRdb rather than the authors' analysis. Here the sample has 700,000 to 850,000 distinct CDR3 sequences; about 12% occur a single time. In total, the top ten clones hold less than 0.65% of the sample. The clonotype originates from a male donor with ankylosing spondylitis. Sequencing input: blood, either unsorted or a sorted T cell fraction (not recorded which).

CDR3 protein: CSAYGLAGDYEQYF. DNA sequence: TGCAGTGCCTACGGACTAGCGGGAGACTACGAGCAGTACTTC. The chain couples TRBV20-1 to TRBJ2-7, with 13 middle bases fitting TRBD2. The CDR1 and CDR2 encoded by the germline V gene (reference sequence) are DFQATT and SNEGSKA. Trimming leaves V shorter by 6 bases and J shorter by 3 bases, with the junction holding 5 bases beyond the gene matches. From the cysteine through the phenylalanine, the CDR3 covers 14 amino acids. This entry keeps only the CDR3 DNA: 42 bases, framed from base 1.